Sequencing of this TCR beta chain was carried out in a study of tissue T cells after allogeneic stem cell transplantation. Regarding time point: mouse harvest day 14 after allogeneic transplant. The graft held 10^6 splenic CD5+ T cells and 10^7 T-cell-depleted bone marrow cells. B6 (H2b) cells into BALB/c (H2d) mice; tissues taken at day 7 or 14. Study-wide results and limits: Motif-based clustering found tissue-specific repertoire signatures shared across patients, though few clones were shared. TCR repertoires tracked anatomic similarity, regardless of disease or transplant status. Alloreactivity or antigen specificity of tissue TCRs was not determined; some clones might be host cells.

As regards this clone: The antigen is not known. The gene names given are mouse names. The read terminates 1 residue before the CDR3 end, so the remaining end is supplied by the germline J gene.

Sequencing used immunoSEQ multiplex PCR; TCRdb keeps in-frame clones, though not all of them. The sample has approximately 7,900 clones, around a third seen once; the top ten hold under 3.5%. This CDR3 is built from 15 residues. Losses at the gene ends were 2 bases for V and 4 bases for J; bases not matched to a gene: 4. This sequence joins TRBV21 and TRBJ2-2, with 7 bases identical to TRBD1. TRBV21 is marked as an open reading frame, function uncertain. The sample was skin. The receptor comes from a female BALB/c mouse given C57BL/6 T cells with graft-versus-host disease after an allogeneic hematopoietic cell transplant. The CDR3 spells CASSQGQGVTGQLYF. Partial CDR3 DNA: TGTGCTAGCAGTCAAGGCCAGGGGGTCACCGGGCAGCTCTAC.